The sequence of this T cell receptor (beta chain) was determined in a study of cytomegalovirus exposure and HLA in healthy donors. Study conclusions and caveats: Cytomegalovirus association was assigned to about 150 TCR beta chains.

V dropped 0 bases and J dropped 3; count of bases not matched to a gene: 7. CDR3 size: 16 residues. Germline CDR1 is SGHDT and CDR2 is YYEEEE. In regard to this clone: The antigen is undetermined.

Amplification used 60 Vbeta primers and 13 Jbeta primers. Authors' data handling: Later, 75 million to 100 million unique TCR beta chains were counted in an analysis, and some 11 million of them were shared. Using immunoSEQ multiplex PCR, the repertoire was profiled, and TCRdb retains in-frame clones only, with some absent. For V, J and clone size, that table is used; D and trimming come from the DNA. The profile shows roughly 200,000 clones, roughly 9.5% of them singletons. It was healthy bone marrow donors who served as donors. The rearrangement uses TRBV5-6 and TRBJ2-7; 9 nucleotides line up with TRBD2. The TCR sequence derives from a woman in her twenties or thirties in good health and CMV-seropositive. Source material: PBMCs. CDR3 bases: TGTGCCAGCAGCTTGGGAGGACTAGCGAGCCTCTACGAGCAGTACTTC. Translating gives CASSLGGLASLYEQYF.